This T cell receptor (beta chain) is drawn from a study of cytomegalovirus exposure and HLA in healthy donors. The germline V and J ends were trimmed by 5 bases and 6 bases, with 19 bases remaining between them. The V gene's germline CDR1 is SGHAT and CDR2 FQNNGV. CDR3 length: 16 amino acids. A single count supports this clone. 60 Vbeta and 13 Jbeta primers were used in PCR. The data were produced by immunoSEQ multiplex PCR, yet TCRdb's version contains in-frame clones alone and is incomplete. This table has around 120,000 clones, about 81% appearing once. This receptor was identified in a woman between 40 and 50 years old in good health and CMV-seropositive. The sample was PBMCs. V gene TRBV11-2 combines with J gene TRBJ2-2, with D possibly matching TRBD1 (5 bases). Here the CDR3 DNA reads TGTGCCAGCAGCCAAGGGGCAGGAAAGGCCTCCGGGGAGCTGTTTTTT. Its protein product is CASSQGAGKASGELFF. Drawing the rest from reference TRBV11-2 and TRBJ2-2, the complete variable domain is EAGVAQSPRYKIIEKRQSVAFWCNPISGHATLYWYQQILGQGPKLLIQFQNNGVVDDSQLPKDRFSAERLKGVDSTLKIQPAKLEDSAVYLCASSQGAGKASGELFFGEGSRLTVL.